The entry below describes one T cell receptor (beta chain). Its antigen is undetermined. The authors prepared the TCRbeta library with unique molecular identifiers. Using its own MiXCR run on the PCR reads, TCRdb lists one record per CDR3 protein. This sample has 300,000 to 400,000 distinct CDR3 sequences; around 25% occur once, and the top ten carry approximately 10%. Per germline, CDR1 ENHRY and CDR2 SYGVKD. The ends lost 0 bases at V and 2 bases at J; junction bases unmatched: 8. The CDR3 has 18 amino acids. This record comes from a study of T-cell reconstitution after alpha-beta-depleted transplantation in children. Findings and limits, study-wide: Some patients showed high day-60 TCRbeta diversity, which derived from surviving recipient T cells and thymic progenitors. Newly generated T cells supplied most T-cell counts and diversity one year post-transplant. After transplant, at about two months, alpha-beta T cells were reportedly derived from several hundred expanded graft clones.

The specimen was PBMCs, mostly from graft donor cells, collected 180 days after TCRalphabeta/CD19-depleted stem cell transplant. The chain recombines TRBV10-3 with TRBJ2-3; 10 nucleotides agree with TRBD2. The TCR sequence derives from a male patient younger than 18 who had a stem cell transplant for acute lymphoblastic leukemia, so the T cells may come from the graft donor. CDR3 sequence: CAISESWGLALITDTQYF. The CDR3 nucleotides read TGTGCCATCAGTGAGTCATGGGGACTAGCGTTAATCACAGATACGCAGTATTTT.